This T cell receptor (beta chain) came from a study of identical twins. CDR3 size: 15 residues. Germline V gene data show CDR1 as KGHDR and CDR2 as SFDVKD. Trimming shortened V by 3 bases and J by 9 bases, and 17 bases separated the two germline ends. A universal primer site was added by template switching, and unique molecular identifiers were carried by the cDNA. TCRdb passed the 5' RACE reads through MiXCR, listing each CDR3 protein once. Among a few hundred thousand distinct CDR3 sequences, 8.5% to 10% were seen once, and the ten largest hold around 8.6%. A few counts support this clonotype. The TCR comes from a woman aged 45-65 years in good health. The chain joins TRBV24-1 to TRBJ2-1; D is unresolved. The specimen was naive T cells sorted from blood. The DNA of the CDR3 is TGTGCCACCAGTGATCGAACACTCTCTTCTCGTGAGCAGTTCTTC. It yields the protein CATSDRTLSSREQFF.